This TCR beta chain emerged from a study of cytomegalovirus exposure and HLA in healthy donors. Study results and limitations: Cytomegalovirus-associated TCR beta chains were listed, numbering 164. Reported results showed that the classifier diagnosed cytomegalovirus status with high specificity and sensitivity.

Profiling relied on immunoSEQ multiplex PCR, and the TCRdb table lists in-frame clones only, not all of them. The sample shows about 73,000 clones, approximately 95% of them seen only once. CDR1 is MNHNS and CDR2 is SASEGT in the germline V gene. V was clipped by 3 bases and J by 1 base, with 18 bases between them. There are 17 residues in the CDR3. This clone has a single count. Antigen specificity is unknown. The receptor was isolated from a man aged 18 to 35 in good health and CMV-seronegative. The material sequenced was PBMCs. This chain links TRBV6-1 with TRBJ1-1, with D maybe TRBD1 (6 bases). The CDR3 spells CASSDRPSGAGNTEAFF. CDR3 DNA: TGTGCCAGCAGTGATAGGCCCTCAGGGGCAGGGAACACTGAAGCTTTCTTT.